A selection of T cell receptor beta chains follows, all from one sample in a study of T cell changes during pregnancy in multiple sclerosis. The repertoire was sequenced with immunoSEQ multiplex PCR; TCRdb's copy has only in-frame clones and lacks some. The sample has about 92,000 clones; approximately 92% are singletons. Material: peripheral blood, obtained in the first trimester of pregnancy. All receptors come from a female donor with multiple sclerosis, enrolled in a pregnancy study. Both conserved end residues are part of each CDR3. The order of the fields is CDR3 length, clone size, D gene, V gene, J gene, CDR3 DNA, CDR3 protein. D genes are given only for firm matches. Some rows have no size entry. The others give once, few or many, or a class for an expanded clone.

11	.	.	TRBV7-9	TRBJ2-1	TGTGCCAGCAGCAAATTCGATGAGCAGTTCTTC	CASSKFDEQFF
16	.	TRBD1	TRBV19	TRBJ1-6	TGTGCCAGTAGTATAGTCGGACAGGGTGGCGATTCACCCCTCCACTTT	CASSIVGQGGDSPLHF
15	.	.	TRBV11-3	TRBJ1-1	TGTGCCAGCAGCTTGGAGAACAGGGAGAACACTGAAGCTTTCTTT	CASSLENRENTEAFF
15	few	.	TRBV9	TRBJ1-1	TGTGCCAGCAGCGTAGGACAGAAGATGAACACTGAAGCTTTCTTT	CASSVGQKMNTEAFF
14	.	TRBD1	TRBV19	TRBJ1-2	TGTGCCAGTAGTATAGGACAGGGGGCGCGAAGCTACACCTTC	CASSIGQGARSYTF
14	once	.	TRBV6-5	TRBJ1-5	TGTGCCAGCAGCTTAACAGGGAAGGGTCAGCCCCAGCATTTT	CASSLTGKGQPQHF
14	.	.	TRBV2	TRBJ1-5	TGTGCCAGCAGTGAATTCCTCTCGGGTCAGCCCCAGCATTTT	CASSEFLSGQPQHF
15	.	.	TRBV4-1	TRBJ1-5	TGCGCCAGCAGCCAAGAGGTGACACAAGATCAGCCCCAGCATTTT	CASSQEVTQDQPQHF
18	once	.	TRBV19	TRBJ1-5	TGTGCCAGTAGACCGGACACTGGGCGCGGATATAGCAATCAGCCCCAGCATTTT	CASRPDTGRGYSNQPQHF
15	.	TRBD1	TRBV7-2	TRBJ2-7	TGTGCCAGCAGCCTACTAGGACAGGGAGCCTACGAGCAGTACTTC	CASSLLGQGAYEQYF
18	.	TRBD2	TRBV9	TRBJ2-7	TGTGCCAGCAGCGTTAGCGGGGGGCCCCCCGGGACCTCCTACGAGCAGTACTTC	CASSVSGGPPGTSYEQYF
12	.	.	TRBV25-1	TRBJ1-2	TGTGCCAGCAGTGAATTCTCCTATGGCTACACCTTC	CASSEFSYGYTF
15	.	.	TRBV25-1	TRBJ1-6	TGTGCCAGCAGTGAGGCAGGTGTTTATAATTCACCCCTCCACTTT	CASSEAGVYNSPLHF
18	.	.	TRBV5-1	TRBJ2-6	TGCGCCAGCAGCTTGGTCTCGGGGGTCCCGACTGGGGCCAACGTCCTGACTTTC	CASSLVSGVPTGANVLTF
13	.	.	TRBV6-5	TRBJ1-1	TGTGCCAGTCGTCGGGGAACGAACACTGAAGCTTTCTTT	CASRRGTNTEAFF
14	.	TRBD1	TRBV7-9	TRBJ2-1	TGTGCCAGCAGCTCCATGACAGGGTGGTATGAGCAGTTCTTC	CASSSMTGWYEQFF
14	.	TRBD1	TRBV7-9	TRBJ1-2	TGTGCCAGCAGCCCCGCCGGGACAGCCTATGGCTACACCTTC	CASSPAGTAYGYTF
15	.	.	TRBV6-1	TRBJ1-1	TGTGCCAGCGCGGGGGAGGGTAAGGTGGCCACTGAAGCTTTCTTT	CASAGEGKVATEAFF
16	.	.	TRBV5-1	TRBJ1-2	TGCGCCAGCAGCTTGGACCCCTCGGGTGGCGACTATGGCTACACCTTC	CASSLDPSGGDYGYTF
14	.	.	TRBV6-6	TRBJ2-7	TGTGCCAGCAGTTACTCTGACAGTTCCTACGAGCAGTACTTC	CASSYSDSSYEQYF
13	.	.	TRBV5-6	TRBJ2-7	TGTGCCAGCAGCTTGGACAGAAGCTACGAGCAGTACTTC	CASSLDRSYEQYF
15	once	TRBD1	TRBV9	TRBJ1-2	TGTGCCAGCAGCGTAGGGGACAGGGGTTGGGATGGCTACACCTTC	CASSVGDRGWDGYTF
16	.	.	TRBV10-3	TRBJ2-7	TGTGCCATCAGGCGGACAATGGCCCGAAAACCCTACGAGCAGTACTTC	CAIRRTMARKPYEQYF
15	once	TRBD1	TRBV4-1	TRBJ1-2	TGCGCCAGCAGCCAAGCGATGACAGGGGTTCGGGGCTACACCTTC	CASSQAMTGVRGYTF
16	.	.	TRBV7-2	TRBJ1-6	TGTGCCAGCAGCTTAGGGACAGCCTCCTATAATTCACCCCTCCACTTT	CASSLGTASYNSPLHF
14	.	.	TRBV11-2	TRBJ1-2	TGTGCCAGCAGCTTTTATGGGCTGGGGGCTGGCTACACCTTC	CASSFYGLGAGYTF
15	.	.	TRBV6-6	TRBJ2-1	TGTGCCAGCAGTTACCGACGGGACTTACTAGGCGGGCAGTTCTTC	CASSYRRDLLGGQFF
16	.	.	TRBV10-1	TRBJ2-1	TGCGCCAGCAGTGAGGGAAGAGGAGGGTCTGGGAATGAGCAGTTCTTC	CASSEGRGGSGNEQFF